This T cell receptor beta chain appears in the sequencing data of a study of regulatory T cells in long-lasting Graves disease. The CDR3 extends over 14 amino acids. Germline values: CDR1 DFQATT, CDR2 SNEGSKA (reference sequence). The V end lost 4 bases, the J end lost 8 bases, and 20 bases lay between the germline ends. Regarding time point: persistent/refractory GD, antithyroid drugs over 5 years with positive TRAb. With RNA extracted from PBMCs as input, the TCR library was made. The TCR beta library used iRepertoire HTBI primers with Arm-PCR amplification of CDR3. TCRdb itself ran the multiplex PCR reads through MiXCR, one entry per CDR3 protein. Here the sample spans roughly 450,000 distinct CDR3 sequences, 23% being singletons.

Source: peripheral blood mononuclear cells (PBMCs), taken when the disease was refractory, from a patient treated with antithyroid drugs. The rearrangement joins TRBV20-1 to TRBJ1-2, with a weak D call TRBD1 (5 bases). The TCR originated in a female donor with Graves disease. In DNA, the CDR3 is TGCAGTGCTACCGCGTTCACCCTCCGGGGCGGCTACACCTTC. Translating it yields CSATAFTLRGGYTF.